This T cell receptor beta chain was recovered during a study of radiation and T cells in renal cell carcinoma. Overall study context: Nephrectomy followed 15 Gy stereotactic body radiation by 4 weeks.

Time point specified: baseline pretreatment blood. Described treatment: 15 Gy SBRT to primary tumor, nephrectomy 4 weeks later. Assay: immunoSEQ multiplex PCR; the TCRdb copy retains only in-frame clones and omits some. The sample carries about 140,000 clones, roughly 80% recorded once. The receptor was isolated from a woman aged 45-59 years with renal cell carcinoma. The sample consisted of blood, taken from a patient whose treatment included radiotherapy and nephrectomy.

Written as DNA, the CDR3 is TGTGCCAGTAGTACGACAACCCGTAACACCGGGGAGCTGTTTTTT. It translates to CASSTTTRNTGELFF. The chain has TRBV19 and TRBJ2-2; D unresolved. Trimming took 4 bases from V and 2 from J, leaving 11 bases between them. The CDR3 sequence is 15 residues long. Germline-derived CDR1 and CDR2 are LNHDA and SQIVND (reference sequence).